This passage covers 28 T cell receptor beta chains from one sample sequenced in a study of T cells after yellow fever vaccination. TCRdb called the 5' RACE reads again in MiXCR, with one record for every CDR3 protein. The data hold about 240,000 distinct CDR3 sequences, with about 7.1% observed a single time. The input for sequencing was CD4+ T cells sorted from PBMCs, taken 15 days after the yellow fever booster vaccination. The receptors stem from a man in his thirties or forties who received the YFV17D yellow fever vaccine.

The sample holds many counts of this clonotype. The chain combines TRBV6-6 with TRBJ1-5; D uncertain. The CDR3 is made up of 12 amino acids. Germline V CDR1 and CDR2: MNHNY, SVGAGI (reference sequence). The V end lost 7 bases, the J end lost 3 bases, and 7 bases lay between the germline ends. This CDR3 is CASMSSNQPQHF. CDR3 sequence (DNA): TGTGCCAGCATGTCCTCCAATCAGCCCCAGCATTTT.

This clonotype came up many times. At one of its ends the junction is not consistent with the germline gene, which may arise from a read error. CDR3 in DNA: TGTGCCAGCAGCTTAGCTGCAGAAGAGACCCAGTACTTC. This translates into CASSLAAEETQYF. The chain couples TRBV12-3 or TRBV12-4 to TRBJ2-5; unclear D gene. The CDR3 runs 13 residues.

The gene calls are TRBV4-3 and TRBJ2-5, with unresolved D. The CDR3 covers 14 residues. The germline V gene encodes CDR1 LGHNA and CDR2 YSLEER. Trimming pared 0 bases from V and 4 bases from J, leaving 9 bases between. CDR3 amino acids: CASSQETWGETQYF. DNA for the CDR3: TGCGCCAGCAGCCAAGAGACGTGGGGAGAGACCCAGTACTTC.

This clonotype was seen repeatedly, ten times or more. In DNA form, the CDR3 reads TGTGCCAGCAGCTCCGACTGGGGGGTAGATACGCAGTATTTT. Translated: CASSSDWGVDTQYF. The chain recombines TRBV7-8 with TRBJ2-3, with D possibly being TRBD2 (6 bases). The CDR3 runs to 14 residues. Germline V lookup: CDR1 SGHVS, CDR2 FQNEAQ. V dropped 4 bases and J dropped 5 bases, with 13 bases sitting between them.

This clonotype was found many times. The rearrangement joins TRBV7-8 to TRBJ2-4; 7 nucleotides agree with TRBD2. The V and J ends lost 6 bases and 5 bases, in that order; junction bases with no gene match: 13. CDR3 length: 16 amino acids. Germline CDR1 is SGHVS and CDR2 is FQNEAQ. In DNA, the CDR3 is TGTGCCAGCAGTTCCACCGGCGGGAGAAGGCAAAACATTCAGTACTTC. It is translated as CASSSTGGRRQNIQYF.

There are a few counts of this clonotype. The chain links TRBV6-2 or TRBV6-3 to TRBJ1-1, with D perhaps matching TRBD1 (6 bases). CDR1 and CDR2 (germline): MNHEY, SVGEGT. V lost 3 bases and J lost 8, with 16 bases in between. The CDR3 runs to 14 residues. The CDR3: CASSYRGTRAEAFF. The CDR3 nucleotides are TGTGCCAGCAGTTATCGGGGGACAAGGGCGGAAGCTTTCTTT.

This clonotype was counted at least ten times. V and J are TRBV18 and TRBJ2-5; 7 positions match TRBD2. Germline-derived CDR1 and CDR2 are KGHSH and LQKENI. The CDR3 is 17 amino acids. Trimming cost V 3 bases and J 3 bases; bases outside gene matches: 13. The CDR3 sequence is CASSPPSFSSGKETQYF. DNA for the CDR3: TGTGCCAGCTCACCTCCGAGTTTTTCTAGCGGTAAAGAGACCCAGTACTTC.

The chain is built from TRBV10-3 and TRBJ2-1; D is perhaps TRBD2 (6 bases). The CDR3 sequence is 14 residues long. Germline lookup yields CDR1 ENHRY and CDR2 SYGVKD. The V end was cut by 6 bases, the J end by 4 bases, with 13 bases between. DNA for the CDR3: TGTGCCATCAGGCCCTCGGGACTTTACAATGAGCAGTTCTTC. It yields the protein CAIRPSGLYNEQFF.

A few counts support this clonotype. The genes are TRBV28 and TRBJ2-2; 14 bases match TRBD2. Unmatched junction bases numbered 7, after V lost 5 bases and J lost 5 bases. The CDR3 covers 17 residues. CDR1 is MDHEN and CDR2 is SYDVKM in the germline V gene. As DNA, the CDR3 is TGTGCCAGCAGTCCCAAAGGACTAGCGGGAGGTACCGGGGAGCTGTTTTTT. Protein: CASSPKGLAGGTGELFF.

This clonotype was seen repeatedly, ten times or more. The chain carries TRBV12-3 or TRBV12-4 and TRBJ2-5, with 10 bases aligning to TRBD2. J gave up 0 bases and V 6 bases, and 4 bases lay outside the gene matches. The CDR3 loop spans 15 amino acids. CDR3 in DNA: TGTGCCAGCAGCCGGACTAGCGGTTACCAAGAGACCCAGTACTTC. This sequence encodes CASSRTSGYQETQYF.

This clonotype has a handful of counts. The chain uses TRBV10-2 and TRBJ2-7; possibly TRBD2 for D (5 bases). CDR3 length equals 15 residues. The germline V gene encodes CDR1 WSHSY and CDR2 SAAADI. With 5 bases removed from V and 0 bases from J, the gap between germline ends came to 14 bases. CDR3 coding DNA: TGCGCCAGCAGTAAAGAGGGAATCTACTCCTACGAGCAGTACTTC. Translation gives CASSKEGIYSYEQYF.

This clonotype appeared many times. V is TRBV20-1 and J is TRBJ2-5; possible D gene TRBD2, 5 bases. The V and J ends lost 6 bases and 4 bases respectively, with 12 bases between them. The CDR3 extends over 12 amino acids. The germline V gene has CDR1 DFQATT and CDR2 SNEGSKA (reference sequence). CDR3: CSAVTTRETQYF. Here the CDR3 DNA reads TGCAGTGCCGTGACTACTCGAGAGACCCAGTACTTC.

The rearrangement links TRBV7-9 to TRBJ2-7; 9 bases are shared with TRBD2. Looked up from germline, CDR1 is SEHNR and CDR2 is FQNEAQ (reference sequence). The ends lost 3 bases at V and 1 base at J; junction bases unmatched: 1. The CDR3 sequence is 14 residues long. DNA for the CDR3: TGTGCCAGCAGCTTCCTAGCGGGGTCCTACGAGCAGTACTTC. Amino acid sequence: CASSFLAGSYEQYF. Using reference TRBV7-9 and TRBJ2-7 for the parts outside the CDR3, the full variable domain is DTGVSQNPRHKITKRGQNVTFRCDPISEHNRLYWYRQTLGQGPEFLTYFQNEAQLEKSRLLSDRFSAERPKGSFSTLEIQRTEQGDSAMYLCASSFLAGSYEQYFGPGTRLTVT.

Details on this clonotype: A much bigger clone sits one base away, suggesting this may be a read error. The chain joins TRBV9 to TRBJ2-3; no definite D call. CDR3 length: 14 residues. Germline CDR1 SGDLS, CDR2 YYNGEE. The CDR3, as DNA: TGTGCCAGAAGCGTAGCCCAGAACCCAGATACGCAGTATTTT. Its translation: CARSVAQNPDTQYF.

The rearrangement uses TRBV27 and TRBJ2-1, with D unresolved. CDR3 length: 12 residues. Germline CDR1 reads MNHEY; CDR2 reads SMNVEV (reference sequence). The germline V and J ends were trimmed by 4 bases and 6 bases, with 7 bases remaining between them. The CDR3 loop reads CASSSIGNEQFF. CDR3 nucleotides: TGTGCCAGCAGTTCGATAGGCAATGAGCAGTTCTTC.

On this clonotype: Mismatch with germline at one junction end may stem from a read error. This chain connects TRBV6-1 to TRBJ1-5; tentative D call: TRBD1 (6 bases). The CDR3 runs to 16 residues. Germline V gene sequence: CDR1 MNHNS, CDR2 SASEGT. The CDR3 spells CASSRGHFNGNHPQHF. The CDR3 nucleotides read TGTGCCAGCAGTAGGGGACACTTCAATGGCAATCATCCCCAGCATTTT.

The sample holds many counts of this clonotype. The chain employs TRBV20-1 and TRBJ2-3, with 9 bases lining up with TRBD1. CDR1 DFQATT and CDR2 SNEGSKA come from the germline V gene (reference sequence). V gave up 4 bases and J gave up 0 bases; unmatched junction bases: 2. This CDR3 is built from 14 residues. CDR3 in amino acids: CSATGQGSTDTQYF. In DNA, the CDR3 is TGCAGTGCTACCGGACAGGGGAGCACAGATACGCAGTATTTT.

The V and J genes are TRBV20-1 and TRBJ2-7, with 7 bases identical to TRBD2. The CDR3 totals 12 residues. V lost 7 bases, J lost 2 bases, and 5 bases stayed unmatched. Germline CDR1 is DFQATT and CDR2 is SNEGSKA (reference sequence). The CDR3 coding sequence is TGCAGTGGCGGGGGAGCCACCTACGAGCAGTACTTC. It encodes CSGGGATYEQYF.

This clonotype was detected only a few times. V is TRBV7-2 and J is TRBJ1-4, with D unclear. The V gene's germline CDR1 is SGHTA and CDR2 FQGNSA. V lost 6 bases and J lost 1, with 6 bases in between. This CDR3 is 13 amino acids long. The CDR3 protein is CASSFRTNEKLFF. CDR3 coding DNA: TGTGCCAGCAGTTTTCGAACTAATGAAAAACTGTTTTTT.

The sample holds many counts of this clonotype. This chain links TRBV5-1 with TRBJ2-7; D is perhaps TRBD1 (6 bases). This CDR3 has 14 amino acids. Germline-derived CDR1 and CDR2 are SGHRS and YFSETQ. The ends were cut back, 4 bases at V and 0 bases at J, with 11 bases in the middle. The CDR3 nucleotides read TGCGCCAGCAGCGCCCGGGACAACTCCTACGAGCAGTACTTC. Translated, it gives CASSARDNSYEQYF.

At least ten counts were recorded for this clonotype. The CDR3 nucleotides read TGTGCCACTACGAGTGCAGGGGCTCCGGTCTACGAGCAGTACTTC. Amino acid sequence: CATTSAGAPVYEQYF. This chain connects TRBV28 to TRBJ2-7, with D possibly matching TRBD1 (6 bases). Germline CDR1 reads MDHEN; CDR2 reads SYDVKM. V shed 10 bases and J shed 3 bases, with 22 bases lying between them. The CDR3 runs 15 residues.

V gene TRBV5-1 combines with J gene TRBJ1-5, with no clear D. Trimming left V 1 base short and J 1 base short, with 9 bases between. There are 15 residues in the CDR3. From germline, CDR1 is SGHRS and CDR2 YFSETQ. CDR3 region: CASSLNSASNQPQHF. As DNA, the CDR3 is TGCGCCAGCAGCTTGAACAGTGCGAGCAATCAGCCCCAGCATTTT.

This clonotype appeared many times. The gene calls are TRBV7-9 and TRBJ2-1; 8 positions agree with TRBD1. V gave up 2 bases and J gave up 7 bases; unmatched junction bases: 4. The CDR3 is made up of 14 amino acids. Germline V gene sequence: CDR1 SEHNR, CDR2 FQNEAQ (reference sequence). The CDR3 DNA reads TGTGCCAGCAGCTTAACACAGGGGGAGAATGAGCAGTTCTTC. This codes for CASSLTQGENEQFF.

In this sample, this clonotype turned up a few times. This may stem from a read error, because a much larger clone lies one nucleotide away. The chain combines TRBV18 with TRBJ1-1; 8 nucleotides agree with TRBD1. This CDR3 is built from 15 residues. The germline gives CDR1 KGHSH, CDR2 LQKENI. CDR3 residues: CPSSRQGWMNTEAFF. For the CDR3, the DNA is TGTCCCAGCTCACGACAGGGGTGGATGAACACTGAAGCTTTCTTT.

This clonotype was seen only a few times. V gene TRBV5-6 combines with J gene TRBJ2-7; 7 bases agree with TRBD2. The V gene end was trimmed by 0 bases and the J gene end by 2 bases; junction bases not matched to a gene: 5. The CDR3 is 15 residues long. The V gene's germline CDR1 is SGHDT and CDR2 YYEEEE. The chain's CDR3 is CASSLVIAGTYEQYF. CDR3 sequence (DNA): TGTGCCAGCAGCTTGGTAATAGCGGGTACCTACGAGCAGTACTTC.

This chain connects TRBV29-1 to TRBJ2-1; the D gene is possibly TRBD1 (6 bases). The CDR3 is 14 amino acids. Trimming stripped 7 bases from V and 0 bases from J, with 13 bases between. Germline lookup yields CDR1 SQVTM and CDR2 ANQGSEA. Here the CDR3 reads CSGQGHPSYNEQFF. The DNA for the CDR3 is TGCAGCGGGCAGGGACACCCCTCCTACAATGAGCAGTTCTTC.

This clonotype was detected many times. The CDR3 bases are TGTGCCAGCAGCTTAGAGCGGACGGCCTTTGGCACAGATACGCAGTATTTT. Protein: CASSLERTAFGTDTQYF. V is TRBV7-2 and J is TRBJ2-3; weak D call: TRBD2 (5 bases). The V end was cut by 1 base, the J end by 1 base, with 15 bases between. The CDR3 is 17 amino acids. Germline V gene lookup returns CDR1 SGHTA and CDR2 FQGNSA.

This clonotype was counted many times. This rearrangement joins TRBV7-2 to TRBJ1-4; 7 bases align to TRBD1. V lost 5 bases to trimming and J lost 4 bases; unmatched junction nucleotides: 4. Germline assignment: CDR1 SGHTA and CDR2 FQGNSA. The CDR3 has 14 residues. The CDR3 is CASSPTGVNEKLFF. The CDR3 bases are TGTGCCAGCAGCCCTACAGGGGTTAATGAAAAACTGTTTTTT.